These 30 T cell receptor beta chains share one sample of origin, sequenced in a study of cytomegalovirus exposure and HLA in healthy donors. Vbeta (60) and Jbeta (13) primers were used in the PCR. TCRdb's copy holds only in-frame clones and misses some; the assay was immunoSEQ multiplex PCR. This table has roughly 130,000 clones, 65% to 90% appearing once. The source material was PBMCs. These receptors originate from a man aged 18 to 29 in good health and CMV-seronegative.

The genes are TRBV6-6 and TRBJ2-7; a possible D gene is TRBD2 (5 bases). Germline CDR1 and CDR2: MNHNY and SVGAGI (reference sequence). The CDR3 is made up of 15 amino acids. V was pared by 6 bases and J by 0 bases, with 15 bases between. CDR3 coding DNA: TGTGCCAGCAGGCCGGGAACTCTGAGCTCCTACGAGCAGTACTTC. The encoded protein is CASRPGTLSSYEQYF.

The chain combines TRBV29-1 with TRBJ1-1; possibly TRBD1 for D (5 bases). The CDR3 runs 13 residues. CDR1 is SQVTM and CDR2 is ANQGSEA in the germline V gene. The V end was cut by 6 bases, the J end by 5 bases, with 16 bases between. The CDR3 coding sequence is TGCAGCGTCGTAGGGGCAGGATGGACTGAAGCTTTCTTT. Translation gives CSVVGAGWTEAFF.

The DNA for the CDR3 is TGTGCCAGCAGCTTATTGGCGGGGCGCACAGATACGCAGTATTTT. Amino acid sequence: CASSLLAGRTDTQYF. The V and J genes are TRBV11-3 and TRBJ2-3, with a weak D call TRBD2 (6 bases). CDR1 SGHNT and CDR2 YENEEA come from the germline V gene. V was cut by 2 bases and J by 1 base, with 10 bases left in between. The CDR3 totals 15 residues.

V and J are TRBV6-6 and TRBJ2-5, with D maybe TRBD2 (5 bases). The CDR3 length is 13 residues. V dropped 6 bases and J dropped 4 bases, with 12 bases sitting between them. Looked up from germline, CDR1 is MNHNY and CDR2 is SVGAGI (reference sequence). The CDR3 DNA follows: TGTGCCAGCAGCCCTCCAGGAGGAGAGACCCAGTACTTC. Its protein product is CASSPPGGETQYF.

The chain employs TRBV7-3 and TRBJ2-5; 10 nucleotides match TRBD2. The CDR3 totals 15 residues. The germline V gene encodes CDR1 SGHTA and CDR2 FQGTGA. V was clipped by 3 bases and J by 4 bases; unmatched bases: 5. The CDR3 nucleotides read TGTGCCAGCAGCTTGACAAGCGGGGGGGCAGAGACCCAGTACTTC. This translates into CASSLTSGGAETQYF. The variable domain in full, completed from reference TRBV7-3 and TRBJ2-5, reads GAGVSQTPSNKVTEKGKYVELRCDPISGHTALYWYRQSLGQGPEFLIYFQGTGAADDSGLPNDRFFAVRPEGSVSTLKIQRTERGDSAVYLCASSLTSGGAETQYFGPGTRLLVL.

The rearrangement joins TRBV29-1 to TRBJ2-7; weak D call: TRBD1 (5 bases). V was cut by 4 bases and J by 3 bases, with 7 bases left in between. The CDR3 has 11 amino acids. CDR1 SQVTM and CDR2 ANQGSEA come from the germline V gene. CDR3 DNA sequence: TGCAGCGTTGTAACAGGCTACGAGCAGTACTTC. Residues: CSVVTGYEQYF.

CDR3 amino acids: CASSLIPVNQPQHF. CDR3 sequence (DNA): TGTGCCAGCAGCTTAATTCCCGTCAATCAGCCCCAGCATTTT. The chain is built from TRBV7-2 and TRBJ1-5; D is unclear. Per the germline V gene, CDR1 is SGHTA and CDR2 is FQGNSA. The CDR3 consists of 14 residues. The V gene lost 2 bases and the J gene lost 3 bases, with 8 bases spanning the gap.

The chain has TRBV7-9 and TRBJ1-2; D unclear. The CDR3 totals 11 residues. Germline V gives CDR1 SEHNR, CDR2 FQNEAQ (reference sequence). The V end lost 5 bases, the J end lost 8 bases, and 9 bases lay between the germline ends. The CDR3 is CASSTTGGYTF. Written as DNA, the CDR3 is TGTGCCAGCAGCACAACGGGGGGCTACACCTTC.

J is TRBJ1-4 and V is TRBV5-8; D ambiguous. The CDR3 runs to 14 residues. Germline V gives CDR1 SGHTS, CDR2 YDEGEE. The V end lost 4 bases, the J end lost 0 bases, and 7 bases lay between the germline ends. Here the CDR3 reads CASSREPTNEKLFF. DNA for the CDR3: TGTGCCAGCAGCAGAGAACCAACTAATGAAAAACTGTTTTTT.

The rearrangement uses TRBV18 and TRBJ1-4; TRBD1 is a possible D gene (6 bases). The germline CDR1 and CDR2 sequences are KGHSH and LQKENI. The CDR3 covers 17 residues. V dropped 2 bases and J dropped 8 bases, with 21 bases sitting between them. The CDR3 DNA sequence: TGTGCCAGCTCACCAGGCCAGGGGCGAATAGGAACCGAAAAACTGTTTTTT. Translated, it gives CASSPGQGRIGTEKLFF.

The chain carries TRBV5-1 and TRBJ2-7; D is unresolved. The ends were cut back, 0 bases at V and 4 bases at J, with 8 bases in the middle. This CDR3 has 13 residues. CDR1 is SGHRS and CDR2 is YFSETQ in the germline V gene. CDR3 bases: TGCGCCAGCAGCTTGGTCCGTGAGTACGAGCAGTACTTC. Translated: CASSLVREYEQYF.

The chain couples TRBV5-4 to TRBJ2-1; maybe TRBD2 (8 bases). Germline lookup yields CDR1 SGHNT and CDR2 YYREEE (reference sequence). V was cut by 3 bases and J by 6 bases, with 22 bases left in between. The CDR3 runs to 17 residues. The CDR3 nucleotides read TGTGCCAGCAGCTGGGGGGCCGGGACTAGGGGGCCCAATGAGCAGTTCTTC. Translated: CASSWGAGTRGPNEQFF.

The V gene is TRBV5-4, the J gene TRBJ2-5; 10 bases match TRBD2. The J call may be in error: the DNA end matches TRBJ2-7 better. CDR1 and CDR2 (germline): SGHNT, YYREEE (reference sequence). The CDR3 is 15 residues long. CDR3: CASSLLAGVSYEQYF. The CDR3 DNA reads as TGTGCCAGCAGCTTGCTAGCGGGGGTTTCCTACGAGCAGTACTTC.

There are a few counts of this clone. The chain joins TRBV25-1 to TRBJ1-2, with unresolved D. CDR3 length: 13 residues. Germline CDR1 reads MGHDK; CDR2 reads SYGVNS. The V gene lost 5 bases and the J gene lost 8 bases, with 15 bases spanning the gap. Written as DNA, the CDR3 is TGTGCCAGCAGTCCCGACGGGGTTGGGGGCTACACCTTC. Translating it yields CASSPDGVGGYTF.

The J gene is TRBJ1-4, the V gene TRBV2; TRBD1 aligns across 9 bases. The junction had 3 bases not matched to a gene; V was cut back by 11 bases and J by 5 bases. CDR3 length: 12 residues. From germline, CDR1 is SNHLY and CDR2 FYNNEI. Written as DNA, the CDR3 is TGTGCCGGAGGACAGGGGAATGAAAAACTGTTTTTT. This encodes CAGGQGNEKLFF.

The rearrangement uses TRBV7-2 and TRBJ1-6; maybe TRBD1 (5 bases). Per the germline V gene, CDR1 is SGHTA and CDR2 is FQGNSA. The ends were cut back, 5 bases at V and 7 bases at J, with 15 bases in the middle. This CDR3 comprises 15 residues. The CDR3 DNA sequence: TGTGCCAGCAGCCTCCGCTGGCAGGGAAATTCACCCCTCCACTTT. Encoded protein: CASSLRWQGNSPLHF.

The J gene is TRBJ1-4, the V gene TRBV15; a possible D gene is TRBD1 (6 bases). Germline CDR1 and CDR2: LNHNV and YYDKDF (reference sequence). V gave up 0 bases and J gave up 7 bases, with 15 bases separating them. This CDR3 is 16 amino acids long. The CDR3 is CATSRDRDTRSEKLFF. The CDR3 nucleotides read TGTGCCACCAGCAGAGATCGGGACACTCGCTCTGAAAAACTGTTTTTT.

This chain uses TRBV6-4 with TRBJ2-1; 7 bases line up with TRBD2. From germline, CDR1 is MRHNA and CDR2 SNTAGT. With 0 bases clipped from V and 1 base from J, the junction kept 3 bases outside the gene matches. The CDR3 covers 16 residues. The CDR3 DNA reads TGTGCCAGCAGTGACTCGAGGCGGGGGTCCTACAATGAGCAGTTCTTC. Translating it yields CASSDSRRGSYNEQFF.

As to this clone: The junction does not match germline at one end; this may be a read error. The J gene is TRBJ1-1, the V gene TRBV14; 8 bases match TRBD1. CDR3 length equals 14 residues. CDR1 and CDR2 from the germline V gene are SGHDN and FVKESK. DNA for the CDR3: TGTGCCAGCAGTCAAGCGACAGGGGCCACTGAAGCTTTCTTT. Protein: CASSQATGATEAFF.

The chain combines TRBV6-5 with TRBJ2-7; a possible D gene is TRBD1 (5 bases). The CDR3 totals 16 residues. Germline CDR1 and CDR2: MNHEY and SVGAGI. The V and J ends lost 1 base and 6 bases respectively, with 19 bases between them. In DNA, the CDR3 is TGTGCCAGCAGTTACTACGACAGCCCCACTCTCGCCGAGCAGTACTTC. Translation: CASSYYDSPTLAEQYF.

The chain uses TRBV4-3 and TRBJ1-2; D is undetermined. CDR3 length equals 16 residues. Germline lookup yields CDR1 LGHNA and CDR2 YSLEER. Trimming left V 4 bases short and J 3 bases short, with 18 bases between. CDR3 residues: CASSPAALLAHYGYTF. DNA for the CDR3: TGCGCCAGCAGCCCGGCGGCCCTCCTTGCACACTATGGCTACACCTTC.

This clone has a single count. The CDR3 region is CASSHGQGAGYTF. The CDR3 DNA sequence: TGCGCCAGCAGCCATGGCCAGGGGGCTGGCTACACCTTC. V usage is TRBV5-1 and J usage is TRBJ1-2, with TRBD1 matching over 8 bases. The CDR3 runs to 13 residues. Unmatched junction bases numbered 6, after V lost 4 bases and J lost 7 bases. In germline, CDR1 is SGHRS, CDR2 YFSETQ.

The chain couples TRBV28 to TRBJ1-2; possibly TRBD1 for D (5 bases). Trimming stripped 2 bases from V and 5 bases from J, with 12 bases between. Germline V gene lookup returns CDR1 MDHEN and CDR2 SYDVKM. The CDR3 is 14 amino acids. The CDR3 DNA reads as TGTGCCAGCAGTTTAACAGGCCCGTTTTATGGCTACACCTTC. This sequence encodes CASSLTGPFYGYTF.

The chain recombines TRBV25-1 with TRBJ2-1; D is possibly TRBD2 (5 bases). The CDR3 covers 15 residues. The germline gives CDR1 MGHDK, CDR2 SYGVNS. Between the trimmed V and J ends, which lost 2 bases and 6 bases, there was a span of 14 bases. The CDR3 sequence: CASSELATPANEQFF. The CDR3 DNA reads as TGTGCCAGCAGTGAACTAGCAACCCCTGCCAATGAGCAGTTCTTC.

V and J are TRBV2 and TRBJ1-1; TRBD1 agrees at 9 bases. CDR1 and CDR2 from the germline V gene are SNHLY and FYNNEI. V gave up 6 bases and J gave up 1 base; unmatched junction bases: 18. CDR3 length equals 19 residues. The CDR3 loop reads CASREDLLGQGRRNTEAFF. As DNA, the CDR3 is TGTGCCAGCAGGGAGGACCTTTTAGGACAGGGGCGAAGGAACACTGAAGCTTTCTTT.

The J gene is TRBJ1-5, the V gene TRBV6-5; maybe TRBD1 (5 bases). The CDR3 totals 15 residues. CDR1 and CDR2 (germline): MNHEY, SVGAGI. V gave up 5 bases and J gave up 1 base, with 12 bases separating them. CDR3: CASSHYQGSNQPQHF. The CDR3 coding sequence is TGTGCCAGCAGTCATTATCAGGGAAGCAATCAGCCCCAGCATTTT.

This chain uses TRBV11-2 with TRBJ1-2; D gene unclear. Germline V lookup: CDR1 SGHAT, CDR2 FQNNGV. The germline V and J ends were trimmed by 0 bases and 2 bases, with 10 bases remaining between them. The CDR3 has 15 amino acids. The CDR3 DNA sequence: TGTGCCAGCAGCTTAGATCGGGTTTCCAACTATGGCTACACCTTC. Amino acid sequence: CASSLDRVSNYGYTF.

This clone came up once. This chain uses TRBV7-2 with TRBJ2-7, with TRBD1 matching over 10 bases. V shed 4 bases and J 3 bases; nucleotides not matched to a gene: 6. The CDR3 spans 15 residues. CDR1 and CDR2 from the germline V gene are SGHTA and FQGNSA. The CDR3, as DNA: TGTGCCAGCAGCTGGGACAGGGGCCTTATCTACGAGCAGTACTTC. Protein sequence: CASSWDRGLIYEQYF. The whole variable domain, remainder taken from reference TRBV7-2 and TRBJ2-7, is GAGVSQSPSNKVTEKGKDVELRCDPISGHTALYWYRQSLGQGLEFLIYFQGNSAPDKSGLPSDRFSAERTGGSVSTLTIQRTQQEDSAVYLCASSWDRGLIYEQYFGPGTRLTVT.

This clone has a single count. The gene calls are TRBV27 and TRBJ1-6; possibly TRBD1 for D (6 bases). The CDR3 totals 13 residues. Germline-derived CDR1 and CDR2 are MNHEY and SMNVEV (reference sequence). Trimming cost V 8 bases and J 6 bases, with 11 bases left between them. The CDR3 here is CASRKQGNSPLHF. The CDR3 nucleotides are TGTGCCAGCCGAAAACAGGGTAATTCACCCCTCCACTTT.

This sequence joins TRBV5-4 and TRBJ2-4; tentative D call: TRBD1 (6 bases). This CDR3 comprises 14 residues. Between the trimmed V and J ends, which lost 4 bases and 5 bases, there was a span of 13 bases. Germline assignment: CDR1 SGHNT and CDR2 YYREEE (reference sequence). CDR3 protein: CASSPAGDQNIQYF. CDR3 DNA: TGTGCCAGCAGCCCTGCAGGGGATCAAAACATTCAGTACTTC.